This T cell receptor (beta chain) was identified during a study of cytomegalovirus exposure and HLA in healthy donors. The PCR contained 60 Vbeta and 13 Jbeta primers. Produced via immunoSEQ multiplex PCR; TCRdb's table is partial and in-frame only. The sample yields under 200,000 clones, around 80% seen once. To note about this clone: No antigen is known for it.

Whole-study findings and limits: Cytomegalovirus-associated status was assigned to approximately 160 TCR beta chains. A previous analysis found most TCR beta V segments productive roughly 87% or roughly 30% of the time. Most CMV-associated TCR beta chains were later found to appear HLA-restricted.

The V gene's germline CDR1 is MGHRA and CDR2 YSYEKL. The length of the CDR3 is 17 residues. Germline trimming cut 1 base from V and 6 bases from J; bases unmatched to any gene: 15. This rearrangement joins TRBV4-1 to TRBJ2-7; 7 bases map to TRBD1. Sequenced sample: PBMCs. This sequence was found in a female donor in good health and CMV-seronegative. In DNA form, the CDR3 reads TGCGCCAGCAGCCAAGGAGGGGCCGGGACAGCTAACCCCGAGCAGTACTTC. Translated: CASSQGGAGTANPEQYF.